The 9 T cell receptor beta chains listed next were all sequenced from one sample in a study of blood T cell repertoires in COVID-19. Produced via immunoSEQ multiplex PCR; TCRdb's table is partial and in-frame only. This table holds 100,000 to 120,000 clones, approximately 90% found once. Input material: peripheral blood. These TCRs come from a woman between 50 and 59 years old with acute or convalescent COVID-19.

The chain links TRBV12-5 to TRBJ1-1, with 7 bases that match TRBD1. Unmatched junction bases numbered 17, after V lost 7 bases and J lost 6 bases. Per the germline V gene, CDR1 is LGHNT and CDR2 is FRNRAP. This CDR3 is 16 amino acids long. The CDR3 here is CASAGTGDRVDAEAFF. Written as DNA, the CDR3 is TGTGCTAGTGCCGGAACCGGTGACAGGGTAGACGCTGAAGCTTTCTTT.

This chain uses TRBV7-2 with TRBJ1-6; D is unresolved. The germline V gene encodes CDR1 SGHTA and CDR2 FQGNSA. Trimming cost V 5 bases and J 8 bases, with 13 bases left between them. The CDR3 runs to 14 residues. CDR3: CASSQRKSDSPLHF. In nucleotides, the CDR3 is TGTGCCAGCAGCCAGAGGAAAAGTGATTCACCCCTCCACTTT.

The chain couples TRBV29-1 to TRBJ1-2; D perhaps matches TRBD1 (6 bases). The CDR3 spans 16 residues. The germline V and J ends were trimmed by 1 base and 7 bases, with 22 bases remaining between them. Germline CDR1 reads SQVTM; CDR2 reads ANQGSEA. DNA of the CDR3: TGCAGCGTTGAAGTGCCTACAGGGAGTGCAATTGGTGGCTACACCTTC. Amino acids: CSVEVPTGSAIGGYTF.

The chain couples TRBV5-6 to TRBJ1-2, with 10 bases identical to TRBD1. Germline trimming cut 4 bases from V and 0 bases from J; bases unmatched to any gene: 3. There are 15 residues in the CDR3. Germline CDR1 and CDR2: SGHDT and YYEEEE. CDR3 DNA: TGTGCCAGCAGCCCCGACAGGGGGCCTAACTATGGCTACACCTTC. It encodes CASSPDRGPNYGYTF.

CDR3 loop: CASSLGTSGTADTQYF. For the CDR3, the DNA is TGTGCCAGCAGCTTAGGGACTAGCGGGACAGCAGATACGCAGTATTTT. The chain recombines TRBV7-9 with TRBJ2-3; 12 bases line up with TRBD2. The V and J ends lost 1 base and 4 bases, in that order; junction bases with no gene match: 3. In germline, CDR1 is SEHNR, CDR2 FQNEAQ (reference sequence). The CDR3 length is 16 residues.

This chain joins TRBV28 and TRBJ1-3; no reliable D call. Per the germline V gene, CDR1 is MDHEN and CDR2 is SYDVKM. CDR3 length equals 15 residues. V was shortened by 2 bases and J by 0 bases, with 8 bases between the two germline ends. This CDR3 reads CASSLLRSSGNTIYF. The CDR3 DNA sequence: TGTGCCAGCAGTTTACTACGGAGCTCTGGAAACACCATATATTTT.

This chain connects TRBV14 to TRBJ1-3, with D possibly being TRBD1 (5 bases). Trimming removed 6 bases from V and 0 bases from J, with 9 bases in between. Germline CDR1 is SGHDN and CDR2 is FVKESK. CDR3 size: 14 residues. The CDR3 DNA reads as TGTGCCAGCAGTCCAGGGAACTCTGGAAACACCATATATTTT. It encodes CASSPGNSGNTIYF.

This chain connects TRBV30 to TRBJ1-2; no clear D gene. Trimming shortened V by 3 bases and J by 1 base, and 9 bases separated the two germline ends. From germline, CDR1 is GTSNPN and CDR2 SVGIG (reference sequence). The CDR3 totals 13 residues. CDR3 loop: CAWSDTVNYGYTF. CDR3 nucleotide sequence: TGTGCCTGGAGCGATACAGTTAACTATGGCTACACCTTC.

V and J are TRBV11-2 and TRBJ2-1; 8 bases agree with TRBD2. This CDR3 spans 16 amino acids. Per the germline V gene, CDR1 is SGHAT and CDR2 is FQNNGV. The V and J ends lost 3 bases and 1 base, in that order; junction bases with no gene match: 5. The CDR3 DNA reads TGTGCCAGCAGCTTGGGAAGCGGGAGTTCCTACAATGAGCAGTTCTTC. Amino acid sequence: CASSLGSGSSYNEQFF.